Below are 16 T cell receptor beta chains sequenced from a single sample in a study of control samples from healthy donors and cancer patients. Clones were read by immunoSEQ multiplex PCR, and TCRdb kept only the in-frame ones, dropping some. The sample holds 71,000 or so clones; 89% are singletons and the top ten take 15% to 20%. Sequenced sample: PBMCs. The receptors come from a man aged 55 to 70 with lung cancer.

The CDR3 sequence: CSVGTGGDTEAFF. CDR3 bases: TGCAGCGTTGGGACAGGGGGAGACACTGAAGCTTTCTTT. This chain joins TRBV29-1 and TRBJ1-1; 10 positions agree with TRBD1. The CDR3 consists of 13 residues. Germline V gene data show CDR1 as SQVTM and CDR2 as ANQGSEA. Germline trimming cut 4 bases from V and 3 bases from J; bases unmatched to any gene: 2. The full variable domain, in which reference TRBV29-1 and TRBJ1-1 provide the parts outside the CDR3, is SAVISQKPSRDICQRGTSLTIQCQVDSQVTMMFWYRQQPGQSLTLIATANQGSEATYESGFVIDKFPISRPNLTFSTLTVSNMSPEDSSIYLCSVGTGGDTEAFFGQGTRLTVV.

This rearrangement joins TRBV7-9 to TRBJ2-1; 11 bases are a match to TRBD2. The germline CDR1 and CDR2 sequences are SEHNR and FQNEAQ (reference sequence). CDR3 length equals 15 residues. The trim removed 4 bases at V and 7 bases at J, leaving 6 bases unmatched. Here the CDR3 reads CASSSIAGGHNEQFF. The CDR3, as DNA: TGTGCCAGCAGCTCTATAGCGGGGGGGCATAATGAGCAGTTCTTC.

The V call is TRBV5-1, the J call TRBJ2-5; D might be TRBD2 (7 bases). The germline gives CDR1 SGHRS, CDR2 YFSETQ. Trimming removed 4 bases at V and 1 base at J, with 17 bases between. The CDR3 totals 16 residues. CDR3 in DNA: TGCGCCAGCAGCGGGGGACGGGGGGCTCTCCAAGAGACCCAGTACTTC. Its translation: CASSGGRGALQETQYF. The whole variable domain, remainder taken from reference TRBV5-1 and TRBJ2-5, is KAGVTQTPRYLIKTRGQQVTLSCSPISGHRSVSWYQQTPGQGLQFLFEYFSETQRNKGNFPGRFSGRQFSNSRSEMNVSTLELGDSALYLCASSGGRGALQETQYFGPGTRLLVL.

The chain uses TRBV12-3 or TRBV12-4 and TRBJ1-2, with D maybe TRBD1 (5 bases). Between the trimmed V and J ends, which lost 3 bases and 7 bases, there was a span of 6 bases. The CDR3 contains 11 residues. The CDR3 spells CASSLRGGYTF. CDR3 nucleotide sequence: TGTGCCAGCAGTTTGAGGGGTGGCTACACCTTC.

The V call is TRBV7-3, the J call TRBJ2-7; D is ambiguous. The V and J ends lost 5 bases and 3 bases respectively, with 14 bases between them. The CDR3 runs to 14 residues. CDR1 and CDR2 from the germline V gene are SGHTA and FQGTGA. The CDR3 here is CASSLKSGSYEQYF. CDR3 in DNA: TGTGCCAGCAGCCTTAAATCAGGAAGCTACGAGCAGTACTTC.

The chain couples TRBV6-6 to TRBJ1-6, with D tentatively TRBD1 (5 bases). V gave up 6 bases and J gave up 10 bases, with 10 bases separating them. The CDR3 sequence is 12 residues long. Germline loops: CDR1 MNHNY, CDR2 SVGAGI (reference sequence). CDR3 loop: CASSSDRSPLHF. CDR3 DNA: TGTGCCAGCAGCTCCGACAGATCACCCCTCCACTTT.

The rearrangement links TRBV6-1 to TRBJ1-4; the D gene is possibly TRBD1 (6 bases). From germline, CDR1 is MNHNS and CDR2 SASEGT. Trimming removed 2 bases at V and 4 bases at J, with 11 bases between. The CDR3 loop spans 15 amino acids. The CDR3 DNA reads TGTGCCAGCAGTGAAAACACAGGGCTTAATGAAAAACTGTTTTTT. Protein product: CASSENTGLNEKLFF.

The chain carries TRBV6-5 and TRBJ1-6; the match to TRBD1 covers 7 bases. Germline assignment: CDR1 MNHEY and CDR2 SVGAGI. The ends lost 11 bases at V and 6 bases at J; junction bases unmatched: 10. The CDR3 consists of 14 residues. CDR3 loop: CAAIRGQPNSPLHF. As DNA, the CDR3 is TGTGCCGCGATAAGGGGACAGCCTAATTCACCCCTCCACTTT.

This clone was seen a single time. J is TRBJ2-5 and V is TRBV18; tentative D call: TRBD2 (5 bases). V was shortened by 3 bases and J by 2 bases, with 13 bases between the two germline ends. CDR1 is KGHSH, CDR2 LQKENI, per germline. The CDR3 runs 15 residues. CDR3 in DNA: TGTGCCAGCTCACCTTCAAGCGGACCTCAAGAGACCCAGTACTTC. Protein sequence: CASSPSSGPQETQYF.

The rearrangement links TRBV18 to TRBJ1-2, with D perhaps TRBD1 (5 bases). From germline, CDR1 is KGHSH and CDR2 LQKENI. Deletions cut 3 bases from V and 3 bases from J, with 14 bases between. The CDR3 spans 15 residues. The CDR3 loop is CASSPGSGRDYGYTF. CDR3 DNA sequence: TGTGCCAGCTCACCTGGTTCGGGACGGGACTATGGCTACACCTTC.

This sequence joins TRBV19 and TRBJ1-5, with D uncertain. Per the germline V gene, CDR1 is LNHDA and CDR2 is SQIVND (reference sequence). Trimming shortened V by 4 bases and J by 4 bases, and 8 bases separated the two germline ends. The length of the CDR3 is 13 residues. CDR3 sequence reads: CASSTASNQPQHF. DNA for the CDR3: TGTGCCAGTAGTACAGCCTCTAATCAGCCCCAGCATTTT. Variable domain in full (rest from reference TRBV19 and TRBJ1-5): DGGITQSPKYLFRKEGQNVTLSCEQNLNHDAMYWYRQDPGQGLRLIYYSQIVNDFQKGDIAEGYSVSREKKESFPLTVTSAQKNPTAFYLCASSTASNQPQHFGDGTRLSIL.

The V gene is TRBV5-1, the J gene TRBJ1-1; D unclear. CDR3 length: 13 residues. V gave up 6 bases and J gave up 1 base, with 10 bases separating them. Per germline, CDR1 SGHRS and CDR2 YFSETQ. As DNA, the CDR3 is TGCGCCAGCATGCCAAGTTGGAACACTGAAGCTTTCTTT. Translated, it gives CASMPSWNTEAFF.

The chain combines TRBV4-2 with TRBJ1-1; D unclear. The CDR3 covers 14 residues. From germline, CDR1 is LGHNA and CDR2 YNFKEQ. The V end lost 1 base, the J end lost 10 bases, and 16 bases lay between the germline ends. DNA for the CDR3: TGTGCCAGCAGCCAAGTAGGTGAAGAATTCGGAGCTTTCTTT. Protein sequence: CASSQVGEEFGAFF.

The chain employs TRBV18 and TRBJ1-1; unclear D gene. The CDR3 runs 11 residues. From germline, CDR1 is KGHSH and CDR2 LQKENI. The V end lost 6 bases, the J end lost 10 bases, and 12 bases lay between the germline ends. CDR3: CASSSELSAFF. The CDR3, as DNA: TGTGCCAGCTCTTCGGAGCTCTCAGCTTTCTTT.

V usage is TRBV11-3 and J usage is TRBJ1-2; TRBD1 might be the D (5 bases). The CDR3 consists of 13 residues. The V end was cut by 5 bases, the J end by 4 bases, with 11 bases between. Looked up from germline, CDR1 is SGHNT and CDR2 is YENEEA. The CDR3 is CASSPGAIYGYTF. The CDR3 DNA sequence: TGTGCCAGCAGCCCCGGGGCGATCTATGGCTACACCTTC.

This clone has a handful of counts. The gene calls are TRBV4-2 and TRBJ2-7; D is ambiguous. Trimming took 0 bases from V and 4 from J, leaving 10 bases between them. The germline V gene has CDR1 LGHNA and CDR2 YNFKEQ. The CDR3 is 14 amino acids. This CDR3 is CASSQDRYSYEQYV. The CDR3 nucleotides are TGTGCCAGCAGCCAAGATCGGTACTCGTACGAGCAGTACGTC.